This TCR beta chain was captured in a study of blood T cells in healthy people across ages. The study, taken as a whole, reports: PBMCs went unsorted, and a conclusive naive versus antigen-experienced comparison was therefore prevented. More naive CD4+ cells and higher diversity marked long-lived donors relative to aged donors.

With regard to this clonotype: What it binds is unknown.

The authors ran a second PCR of roughly 6 to 11 cycles using a sample-barcoded 5' primer and a J-beta primer mix. TCRdb re-called the 5' RACE reads through MiXCR, storing one row per CDR3 protein. The sample includes some 850,000 distinct CDR3 sequences, 20% to 30% of them seen just once. The CDR3 covers 15 residues. V was pared by 2 bases and J by 7 bases, with 19 bases between. Germline values: CDR1 DFQATT, CDR2 SNEGSKA (reference sequence). Per sample, no less than 5.5 micrograms of total RNA were extracted. The sample was also reused in another study, on T cells of mothers and their children. That work adds: The study recruited three healthy Caucasian mothers and their six children as donors.

The J gene is TRBJ2-3, the V gene TRBV20-1; perhaps TRBD1 as D (5 bases). Sequenced: blood. The receptor comes from a boy aged 5-17 years in good health. Here the CDR3 DNA reads TGCAGTGCTAGACTGATGGGGCCCACACGATATACGCAGTATTTT. Residues: CSARLMGPTRYTQYF.